The next 21 T cell receptor beta chains were all read from a single sample in a study of beta chain features in type 1 diabetes. Study outcomes and limitations: Across all four CD4+ subsets, people with type 1 diabetes showed modestly shorter TCRB CDR3s.

These receptors have no known antigen. Reverse transcribing all isolated RNA meant expressed TCRB transcripts were sequenced. Sequencing used immunoSEQ multiplex PCR; TCRdb keeps in-frame clones, though not all of them. Here the sample spans under 300,000 clones, roughly 16% being singletons. Sequencing input: naive CD4+ T cells from blood. The source is a man aged 25-40 years with type 1 diabetes.

The V gene is TRBV7-2, the J gene TRBJ1-1; D remains unclear. The CDR3 consists of 14 residues. Germline CDR1 is SGHTA and CDR2 is FQGNSA. V gave up 3 bases and J gave up 1 base, with 9 bases separating them. The CDR3 bases are TGTGCCAGCAGCTTCTCAGGAACGAACACTGAAGCTTTCTTT. It translates to CASSFSGTNTEAFF.

The V and J genes are TRBV9 and TRBJ2-5; 11 bases are shared with TRBD2. Germline values: CDR1 SGDLS, CDR2 YYNGEE. This CDR3 has 15 residues. V gave up 7 bases and J gave up 5 bases; unmatched junction bases: 10. The CDR3 region is CASGTSGREGETQYF. The CDR3, as DNA: TGTGCCAGCGGCACTAGCGGGAGAGAGGGGGAGACCCAGTACTTC.

This chain joins TRBV9 and TRBJ1-2; the D is unclear. The germline V gene has CDR1 SGDLS and CDR2 YYNGEE. CDR3 size: 14 residues. Trimming stripped 2 bases from V and 5 bases from J, with 13 bases between. CDR3: CASSVEADLYGYTF. CDR3 bases: TGTGCCAGCAGCGTTGAGGCGGACTTGTATGGCTACACCTTC. Together with reference TRBV9 and TRBJ1-2, the CDR3 gives the full variable domain: DSGVTQTPKHLITATGQRVTLRCSPRSGDLSVYWYQQSLDQGLQFLIQYYNGEERAKGNILERFSAQQFPDLHSELNLSSLELGDSALYFCASSVEADLYGYTFGSGTRLTVV.

The table lists this clone with a few counts. The CDR3 nucleotides are TGTGCCAGCAGCGTAGGGTCTGCAACTAATGAAAAACTGTTTTTT. Its translation: CASSVGSATNEKLFF. This chain uses TRBV9 with TRBJ1-4; D gene uncertain. V lost 0 bases to trimming and J lost 0 bases, with 6 bases between them. The CDR3 covers 15 residues. CDR1 and CDR2 from the germline V gene are SGDLS and YYNGEE.

V and J are TRBV30 and TRBJ1-5, with D unclear. Germline V gene lookup returns CDR1 GTSNPN and CDR2 SVGIG (reference sequence). The CDR3 loop spans 13 amino acids. V gave up 3 bases and J gave up 4 bases, with 10 bases separating them. The CDR3 loop is CAWSETGNQPQHF. In DNA form, the CDR3 reads TGTGCCTGGAGCGAAACTGGGAATCAGCCCCAGCATTTT.

The chain couples TRBV7-2 to TRBJ2-7; maybe TRBD1 (6 bases). CDR3 size: 15 residues. Trimming pared 3 bases from V and 4 bases from J, leaving 16 bases between. Germline V CDR1 and CDR2: SGHTA, FQGNSA. Here the CDR3 DNA reads TGTGCCAGCAGCTTGCAGCAGGGGCTATTGTACGAGCAGTACTTC. It codes for CASSLQQGLLYEQYF.

The chain has TRBV29-1 and TRBJ1-1; 8 bases are a match to TRBD1. The V segment lost 4 bases and the J segment 2 bases; nucleotides outside the gene matches: 6. The CDR3 is 14 residues long. The germline CDR1 and CDR2 sequences are SQVTM and ANQGSEA. The CDR3 is CSVGGQGLNTEAFF. DNA for the CDR3: TGCAGCGTTGGCGGACAGGGACTAAACACTGAAGCTTTCTTT. Supplemented by reference TRBV29-1 and TRBJ1-1, the full variable domain reads SAVISQKPSRDICQRGTSLTIQCQVDSQVTMMFWYRQQPGQSLTLIATANQGSEATYESGFVIDKFPISRPNLTFSTLTVSNMSPEDSSIYLCSVGGQGLNTEAFFGQGTRLTVV.

This clone was observed a few times. Other DNA sequences in this specimen translate into the identical CDR3. The chain links TRBV7-9 to TRBJ2-7; 8 positions match TRBD2. The ends lost 1 base at V and 0 bases at J; junction bases unmatched: 2. Germline lookup yields CDR1 SEHNR and CDR2 FQNEAQ (reference sequence). This CDR3 has 15 amino acids. Here the CDR3 DNA reads TGTGCCAGCAGCTTAGTAGCGGGGAGCTCCTACGAGCAGTACTTC. Protein product: CASSLVAGSSYEQYF.

This clone was observed a handful of times. The rearrangement uses TRBV7-2 and TRBJ2-5; D perhaps matches TRBD1 (6 bases). V was clipped by 5 bases and J by 3 bases, with 10 bases between them. The germline V gene has CDR1 SGHTA and CDR2 FQGNSA. The length of the CDR3 is 13 residues. The CDR3 reads CASSPDSKETQYF. CDR3 nucleotides: TGTGCCAGCAGCCCGGACAGCAAAGAGACCCAGTACTTC.

This clone was counted between two and nine times. The chain joins TRBV14 to TRBJ2-1; D is undetermined. This CDR3 region has 12 residues. With 8 bases removed from V and 4 bases from J, the gap between germline ends came to 9 bases. CDR1 and CDR2 (germline): SGHDN, FVKESK. CDR3 coding DNA: TGTGCCAGCGGCCCCCGGTACAATGAGCAGTTCTTC. This codes for CASGPRYNEQFF.

The rearrangement uses TRBV4-3 and TRBJ2-1; TRBD2 is a possible D gene (5 bases). V was trimmed by 1 base and J by 4 bases, leaving 11 bases between them. CDR1 and CDR2 from the germline V gene are LGHNA and YSLEER. The CDR3 spans 15 residues. The CDR3 bases are TGCGCCAGCAGCCAAGGAGGGAGACGGTACAATGAGCAGTTCTTC. Translation: CASSQGGRRYNEQFF.

This rearrangement joins TRBV9 to TRBJ2-1, with D maybe TRBD2 (5 bases). The CDR3 totals 14 residues. The germline V gene encodes CDR1 SGDLS and CDR2 YYNGEE. V was trimmed by 0 bases and J by 4 bases, leaving 8 bases between them. CDR3 sequence (DNA): TGTGCCAGCAGCGTAGACAGCGGTTACAATGAGCAGTTCTTC. Encoded protein: CASSVDSGYNEQFF.

A few counts support this clone. This chain links TRBV29-1 with TRBJ2-5; the D gene is possibly TRBD1 (6 bases). Trimming left V 4 bases short and J 3 bases short, with 9 bases between. Germline CDR1 SQVTM, CDR2 ANQGSEA. The CDR3 sequence is 12 residues long. Here the CDR3 DNA reads TGCAGCGTTGTACACAGGGAAGAGACCCAGTACTTC. This translates into CSVVHREETQYF.

This clone was observed a handful of times. The chain joins TRBV4-2 to TRBJ2-1; D gene uncertain. V was trimmed by 0 bases and J by 9 bases, leaving 6 bases between them. The CDR3 length is 12 residues. Germline values: CDR1 LGHNA, CDR2 YNFKEQ. CDR3 bases: TGTGCCAGCAGCCAAGATGACGGTGAGCAGTTCTTC. Translation: CASSQDDGEQFF.

The chain's CDR3 is CAWKSGSSPGEQFF. As DNA, the CDR3 is TGTGCCTGGAAGAGCGGGAGTTCTCCAGGGGAGCAGTTCTTC. This chain uses TRBV30 with TRBJ2-1, with 8 bases that match TRBD2. Germline trimming cut 4 bases from V and 10 bases from J; bases unmatched to any gene: 12. The germline gives CDR1 GTSNPN, CDR2 SVGIG (reference sequence). CDR3 length: 14 residues.

This chain connects TRBV7-9 to TRBJ2-1, with a possible D match to TRBD1 (6 bases). In germline, CDR1 is SEHNR, CDR2 FQNEAQ (reference sequence). The CDR3 is made up of 14 amino acids. The V gene lost 5 bases and the J gene lost 4 bases, with 12 bases spanning the gap. CDR3 loop: CASSPSGVYNEQFF. In nucleotides, the CDR3 is TGTGCCAGCAGCCCATCAGGGGTTTACAATGAGCAGTTCTTC.

This clone turned up a few times. The chain links TRBV2 to TRBJ2-3; 8 nucleotides line up with TRBD2. Unmatched junction bases numbered 4, after V lost 5 bases and J lost 3 bases. The CDR3 extends over 14 amino acids. The germline CDR1 and CDR2 sequences are SNHLY and FYNNEI. CDR3 coding DNA: TGTGCCAGCAGTCAGGAGCGGGAGACAGATACGCAGTATTTT. Translation gives CASSQERETDTQYF.

This chain uses TRBV27 with TRBJ2-7; possible D gene TRBD1, 5 bases. From germline, CDR1 is MNHEY and CDR2 SMNVEV (reference sequence). The CDR3 is made up of 14 amino acids. The V and J ends lost 2 bases and 5 bases respectively, with 13 bases between them. CDR3 bases: TGTGCCAGCAGTTTAAGACAGCCTCGGGACGAGCAGTACTTC. It specifies CASSLRQPRDEQYF.

This clone was counted only a few times. The genes are TRBV6-6 and TRBJ2-1; 9 nucleotides agree with TRBD2. There are 15 residues in the CDR3. Germline trimming cut 6 bases from V and 2 bases from J; bases unmatched to any gene: 5. CDR1 is MNHNY, CDR2 SVGAGI, per germline (reference sequence). CDR3 sequence reads: CASSLQRGAYNEQFF. CDR3 in DNA: TGTGCCAGCAGCCTCCAGCGGGGGGCCTACAATGAGCAGTTCTTC.

J is TRBJ2-1 and V is TRBV28; D unresolved. Trimming cost V 4 bases and J 3 bases, with 7 bases left between them. Germline-derived CDR1 and CDR2 are MDHEN and SYDVKM. The CDR3 runs to 13 residues. The CDR3 sequence: CASSSRRYNEQFF. The CDR3 nucleotides are TGTGCCAGCAGTTCTCGACGCTACAATGAGCAGTTCTTC.

This clone was seen more than once but under ten times. This rearrangement joins TRBV29-1 to TRBJ1-2; the D is unclear. Germline loops: CDR1 SQVTM, CDR2 ANQGSEA. Trimming shortened V by 5 bases and J by 7 bases, and 14 bases separated the two germline ends. The CDR3 is 12 amino acids. In nucleotides, the CDR3 is TGCAGCGTTATACCCTCCCTTGGTGGCTACACCTTC. It encodes CSVIPSLGGYTF. The full variable domain, completed using reference TRBV29-1 and TRBJ1-2, is SAVISQKPSRDICQRGTSLTIQCQVDSQVTMMFWYRQQPGQSLTLIATANQGSEATYESGFVIDKFPISRPNLTFSTLTVSNMSPEDSSIYLCSVIPSLGGYTFGSGTRLTVV.